The source of this T cell receptor (beta chain) is a study of blood T cells in healthy people across ages. The study's findings and limits: Long-lived donors had more naive CD4+ cells and higher diversity than aged donors.

Of note for this clonotype: Its specificity is unknown.

CDR3 length: 17 residues. V was shortened by 2 bases and J by 0 bases, with 15 bases between the two germline ends. The V gene's germline CDR1 is MGHDK and CDR2 SYGVNS. The authors ran a second PCR of 7 to 11 cycles using a sample-barcoded 5' primer and a J-beta primer mix. Researchers report that a template-switch adaptor with 12 random nucleotides tagged each cDNA molecule. Each CDR3 protein gets one entry after TCRdb re-called the 5' RACE reads with MiXCR. The sample has roughly 1.4 million distinct CDR3 sequences, 59% seen once. This receptor was identified in a man aged 18 to 29 in good health. The J gene is TRBJ2-3, the V gene TRBV25-1, with D possibly matching TRBD1 (5 bases). Sequenced: blood. In DNA, the CDR3 is TGTGCCAGCAGTGAACTCTCTCCCAGGGATAGCACAGATACGCAGTATTTT. This encodes CASSELSPRDSTDTQYF.